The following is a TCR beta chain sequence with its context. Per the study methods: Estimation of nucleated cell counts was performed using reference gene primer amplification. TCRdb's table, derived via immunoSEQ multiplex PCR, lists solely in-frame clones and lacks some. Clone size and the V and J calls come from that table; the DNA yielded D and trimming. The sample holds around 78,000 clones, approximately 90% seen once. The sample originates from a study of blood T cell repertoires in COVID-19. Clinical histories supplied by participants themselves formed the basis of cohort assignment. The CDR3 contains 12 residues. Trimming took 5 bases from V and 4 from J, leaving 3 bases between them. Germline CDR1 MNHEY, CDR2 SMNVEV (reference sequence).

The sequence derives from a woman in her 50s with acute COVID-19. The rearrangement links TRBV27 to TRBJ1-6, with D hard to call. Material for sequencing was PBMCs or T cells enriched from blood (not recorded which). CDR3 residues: CASSPYNSPLHF. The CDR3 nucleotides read TGTGCCAGCAGTCCATATAATTCACCCCTCCACTTT.